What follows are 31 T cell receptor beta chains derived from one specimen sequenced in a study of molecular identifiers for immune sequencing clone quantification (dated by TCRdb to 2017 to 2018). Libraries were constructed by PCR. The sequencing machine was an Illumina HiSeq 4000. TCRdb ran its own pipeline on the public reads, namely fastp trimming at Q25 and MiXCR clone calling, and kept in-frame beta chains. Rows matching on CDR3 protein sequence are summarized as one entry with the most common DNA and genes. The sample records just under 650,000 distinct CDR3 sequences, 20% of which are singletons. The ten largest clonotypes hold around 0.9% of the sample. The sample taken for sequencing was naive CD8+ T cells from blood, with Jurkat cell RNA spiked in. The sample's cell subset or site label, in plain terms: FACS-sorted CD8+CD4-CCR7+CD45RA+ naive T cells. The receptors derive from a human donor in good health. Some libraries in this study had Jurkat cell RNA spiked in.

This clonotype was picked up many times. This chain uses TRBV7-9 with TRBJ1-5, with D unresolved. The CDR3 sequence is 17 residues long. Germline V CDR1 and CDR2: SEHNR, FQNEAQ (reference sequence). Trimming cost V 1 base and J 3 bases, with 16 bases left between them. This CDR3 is CASSLELGTKINQPQHF. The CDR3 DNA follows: TGTGCCAGCAGCTTAGAGCTGGGAACTAAGATCAATCAGCCCCAGCATTTT.

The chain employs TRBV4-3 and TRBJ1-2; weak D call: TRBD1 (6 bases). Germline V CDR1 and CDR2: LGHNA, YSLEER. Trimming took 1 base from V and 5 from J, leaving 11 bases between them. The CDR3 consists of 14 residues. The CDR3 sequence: CASSQGTGPYGYTF. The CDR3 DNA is TGCGCCAGCAGCCAAGGAACAGGGCCATATGGCTACACCTTC.

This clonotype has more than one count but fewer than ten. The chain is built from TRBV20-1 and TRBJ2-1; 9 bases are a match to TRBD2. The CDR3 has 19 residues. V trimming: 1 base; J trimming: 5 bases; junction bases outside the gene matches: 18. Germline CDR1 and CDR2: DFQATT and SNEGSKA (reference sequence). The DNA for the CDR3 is TGCAGTGCTAGAGGTCGAATAGCGGCGGGGGGGCCTAAGGACAATGAGCAGTTCTTC. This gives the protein CSARGRIAAGGPKDNEQFF.

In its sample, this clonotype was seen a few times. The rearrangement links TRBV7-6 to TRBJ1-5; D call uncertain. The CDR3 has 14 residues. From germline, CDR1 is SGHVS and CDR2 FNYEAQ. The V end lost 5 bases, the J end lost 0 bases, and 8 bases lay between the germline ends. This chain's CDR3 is CASSPEYSNQPQHF. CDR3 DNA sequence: TGTGCCAGCAGCCCAGAATATAGCAATCAGCCCCAGCATTTT.

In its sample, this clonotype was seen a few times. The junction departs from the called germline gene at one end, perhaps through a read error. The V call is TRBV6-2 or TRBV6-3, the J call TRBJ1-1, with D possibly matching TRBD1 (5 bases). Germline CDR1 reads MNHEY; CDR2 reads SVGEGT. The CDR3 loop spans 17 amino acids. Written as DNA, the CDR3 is TGTACCAGCAGTTCTCGGGGCCCCACTCGAGTCGACACTGAAGCTTTCTTT. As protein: CTSSSRGPTRVDTEAFF.

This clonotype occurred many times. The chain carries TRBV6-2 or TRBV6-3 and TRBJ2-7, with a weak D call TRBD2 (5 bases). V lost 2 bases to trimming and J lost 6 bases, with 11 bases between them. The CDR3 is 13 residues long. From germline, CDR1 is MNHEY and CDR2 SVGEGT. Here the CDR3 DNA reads TGTGCCAGCAGTTACGCGAGGGTTCCCGAGCAGTACTTC. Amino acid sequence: CASSYARVPEQYF.

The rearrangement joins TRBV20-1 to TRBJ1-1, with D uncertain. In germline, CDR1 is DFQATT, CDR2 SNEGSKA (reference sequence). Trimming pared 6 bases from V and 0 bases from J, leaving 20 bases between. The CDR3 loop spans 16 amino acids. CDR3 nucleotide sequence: TGCAGTGCCCCCATACGTTGGCAGCCCATGAACACTGAAGCTTTCTTT. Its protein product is CSAPIRWQPMNTEAFF.

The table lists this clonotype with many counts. The CDR3 bases are TGTGCCAGCAGCTTGGCAGATCAGGGTGAAGCTTTCTTT. Translating it yields CASSLADQGEAFF. This chain links TRBV5-5 with TRBJ1-1; perhaps TRBD1 as D (5 bases). CDR1 and CDR2 from the germline V gene are SGHKS and YYEKEE (reference sequence). Trimming removed 0 bases from V and 7 bases from J, with 10 bases in between. The CDR3 is made up of 13 amino acids.

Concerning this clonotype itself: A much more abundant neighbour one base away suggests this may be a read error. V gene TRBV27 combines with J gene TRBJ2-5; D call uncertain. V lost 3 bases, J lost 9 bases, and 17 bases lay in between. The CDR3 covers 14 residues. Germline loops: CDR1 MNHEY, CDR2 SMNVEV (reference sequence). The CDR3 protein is CASSFQPSVEAQYF. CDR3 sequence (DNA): TGTGCCAGCAGTTTCCAGCCCTCGGTTGAGGCCCAGTACTTC.

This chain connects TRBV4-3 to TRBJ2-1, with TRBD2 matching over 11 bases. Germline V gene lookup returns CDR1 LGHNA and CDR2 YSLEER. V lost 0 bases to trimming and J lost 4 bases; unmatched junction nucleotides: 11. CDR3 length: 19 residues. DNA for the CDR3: TGCGCCAGCAGCCAAGATCTTCCCTATCTAGCGGGGGGATACAATGAGCAGTTCTTC. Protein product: CASSQDLPYLAGGYNEQFF.

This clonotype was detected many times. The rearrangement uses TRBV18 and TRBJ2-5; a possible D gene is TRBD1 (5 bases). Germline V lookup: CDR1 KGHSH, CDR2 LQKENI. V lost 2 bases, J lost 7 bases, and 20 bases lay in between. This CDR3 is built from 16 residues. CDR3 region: CASSPTGVHGGVTQYF. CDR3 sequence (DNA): TGTGCCAGCTCACCAACAGGTGTCCACGGCGGCGTGACCCAGTACTTC.

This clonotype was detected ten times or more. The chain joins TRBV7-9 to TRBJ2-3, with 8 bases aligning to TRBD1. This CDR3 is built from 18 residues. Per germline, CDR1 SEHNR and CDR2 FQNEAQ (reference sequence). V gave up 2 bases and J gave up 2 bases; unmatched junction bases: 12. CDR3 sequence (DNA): TGTGCCAGCAGCTTAATAACGCGTACGACAGGGGCCACAGATACGCAGTATTTT. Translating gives CASSLITRTTGATDTQYF.

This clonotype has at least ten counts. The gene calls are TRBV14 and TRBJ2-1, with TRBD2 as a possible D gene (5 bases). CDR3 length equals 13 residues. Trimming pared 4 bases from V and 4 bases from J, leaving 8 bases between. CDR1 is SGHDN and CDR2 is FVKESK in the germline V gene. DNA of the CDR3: TGTGCCAGCAGCCCTAGCACTTACAATGAGCAGTTCTTC. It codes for CASSPSTYNEQFF.

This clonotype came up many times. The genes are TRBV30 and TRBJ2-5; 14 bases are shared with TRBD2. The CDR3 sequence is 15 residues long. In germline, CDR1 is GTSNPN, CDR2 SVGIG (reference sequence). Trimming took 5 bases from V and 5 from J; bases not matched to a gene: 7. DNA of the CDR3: TGTGCCTGGCAGACTAGCGGGAGGGCCAGCGAGACCCAGTACTTC. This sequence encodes CAWQTSGRASETQYF.

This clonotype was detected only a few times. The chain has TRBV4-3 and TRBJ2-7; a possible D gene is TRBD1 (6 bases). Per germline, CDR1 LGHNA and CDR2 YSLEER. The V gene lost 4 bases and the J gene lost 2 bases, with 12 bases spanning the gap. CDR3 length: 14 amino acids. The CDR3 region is CASSPWQGPYEQYF. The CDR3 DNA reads TGCGCCAGCAGCCCCTGGCAGGGGCCCTACGAGCAGTACTTC.

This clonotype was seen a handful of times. CDR3 in amino acids: CAWINGGAETQYF. CDR3 in DNA: TGTGCCTGGATCAACGGGGGGGCCGAGACCCAGTACTTC. The V call is TRBV30, the J call TRBJ2-5, with 8 bases identical to TRBD2. The length of the CDR3 is 13 residues. In germline, CDR1 is GTSNPN, CDR2 SVGIG (reference sequence). V trimming: 4 bases; J trimming: 5 bases; junction bases outside the gene matches: 6.

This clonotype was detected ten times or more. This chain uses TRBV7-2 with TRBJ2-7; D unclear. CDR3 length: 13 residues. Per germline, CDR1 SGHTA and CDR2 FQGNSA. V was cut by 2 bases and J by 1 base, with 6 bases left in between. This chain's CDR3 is CASSLSGSYEQYF. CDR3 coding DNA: TGTGCCAGCAGCTTATCCGGTTCCTACGAGCAGTACTTC. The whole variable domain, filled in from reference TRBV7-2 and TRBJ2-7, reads GAGVSQSPSNKVTEKGKDVELRCDPISGHTALYWYRQSLGQGLEFLIYFQGNSAPDKSGLPSDRFSAERTGGSVSTLTIQRTQQEDSAVYLCASSLSGSYEQYFGPGTRLTVT.

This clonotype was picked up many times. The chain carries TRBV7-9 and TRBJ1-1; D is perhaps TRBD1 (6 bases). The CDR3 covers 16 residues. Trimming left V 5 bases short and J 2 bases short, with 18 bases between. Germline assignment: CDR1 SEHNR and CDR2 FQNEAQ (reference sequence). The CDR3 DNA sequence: TGTGCCAGCAGCCAGACATCGACAGGAGTTAACACTGAAGCTTTCTTT. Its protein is CASSQTSTGVNTEAFF.

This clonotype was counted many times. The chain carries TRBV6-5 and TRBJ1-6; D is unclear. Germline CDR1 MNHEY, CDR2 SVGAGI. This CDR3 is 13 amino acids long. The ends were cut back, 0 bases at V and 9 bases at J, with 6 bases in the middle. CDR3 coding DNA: TGTGCCAGCAGTTACTCTTCGGGTTCACCCCTCCACTTT. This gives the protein CASSYSSGSPLHF.

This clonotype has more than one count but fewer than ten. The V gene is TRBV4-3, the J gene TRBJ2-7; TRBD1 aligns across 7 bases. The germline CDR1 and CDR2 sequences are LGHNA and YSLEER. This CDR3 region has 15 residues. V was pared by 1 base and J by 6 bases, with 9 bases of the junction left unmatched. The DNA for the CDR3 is TGCGCCAGCAGCCAAGCCTGGACAGGCCGCGTCGAGCAGTACTTC. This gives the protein CASSQAWTGRVEQYF.

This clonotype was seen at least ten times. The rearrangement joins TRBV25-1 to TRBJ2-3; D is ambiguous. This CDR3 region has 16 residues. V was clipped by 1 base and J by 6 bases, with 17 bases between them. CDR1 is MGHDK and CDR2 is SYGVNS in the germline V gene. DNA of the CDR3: TGTGCCAGCAGTGAATCCATAGGCCACTTTTCGGATACGCAGTATTTT. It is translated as CASSESIGHFSDTQYF. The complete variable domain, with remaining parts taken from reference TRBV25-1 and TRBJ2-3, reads EADIYQTPRYLVIGTGKKITLECSQTMGHDKMYWYQQDPGMELHLIHYSYGVNSTEKGDLSSESTVSRIRTEHFPLTLESARPSHTSQYLCASSESIGHFSDTQYFGPGTRLTVL.

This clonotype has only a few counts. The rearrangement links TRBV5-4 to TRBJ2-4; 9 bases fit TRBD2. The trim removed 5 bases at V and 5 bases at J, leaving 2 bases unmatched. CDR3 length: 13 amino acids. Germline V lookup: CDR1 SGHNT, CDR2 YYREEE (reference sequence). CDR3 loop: CASSLAGENIQYF. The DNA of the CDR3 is TGTGCCAGCAGTTTAGCGGGGGAAAACATTCAGTACTTC.

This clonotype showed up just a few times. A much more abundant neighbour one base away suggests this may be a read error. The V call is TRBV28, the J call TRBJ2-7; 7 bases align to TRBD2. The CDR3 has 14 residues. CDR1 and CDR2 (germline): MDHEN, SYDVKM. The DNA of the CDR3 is TGTGCCGGCAGTTTATGGCGGGGGATGGAAGAGCAGTACTTC. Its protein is CAGSLWRGMEEQYF. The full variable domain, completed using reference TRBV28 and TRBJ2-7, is DVKVTQSSRYLVKRTGEKVFLECVQDMDHENMFWYRQDPGLGLRLIYFSYDVKMKEKGDIPEGYSVSREKKERFSLILESASTNQTSMYLCAGSLWRGMEEQYFGPGTRLTVT.

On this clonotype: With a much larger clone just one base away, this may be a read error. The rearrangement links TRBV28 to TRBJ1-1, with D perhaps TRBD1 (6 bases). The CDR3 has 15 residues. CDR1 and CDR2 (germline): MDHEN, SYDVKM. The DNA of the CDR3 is TGTGCCGGCAGTTTTGTCAGGGGTTTGAACACTGAAGCTTTCTTT. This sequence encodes CAGSFVRGLNTEAFF.

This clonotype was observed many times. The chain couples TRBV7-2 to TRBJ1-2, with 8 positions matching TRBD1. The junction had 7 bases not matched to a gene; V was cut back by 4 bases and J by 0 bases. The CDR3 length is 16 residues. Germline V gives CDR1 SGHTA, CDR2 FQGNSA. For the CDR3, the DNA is TGTGCCAGCAGCTCCAAAAGGACAGGGTCTAACTATGGCTACACCTTC. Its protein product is CASSSKRTGSNYGYTF.

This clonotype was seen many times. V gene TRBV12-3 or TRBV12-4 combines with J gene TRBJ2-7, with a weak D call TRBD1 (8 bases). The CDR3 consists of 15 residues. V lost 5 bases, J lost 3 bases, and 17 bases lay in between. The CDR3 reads CASSPTQGGYYEQYF. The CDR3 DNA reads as TGTGCCAGCAGTCCAACACAGGGGGGGTACTACGAGCAGTACTTC.

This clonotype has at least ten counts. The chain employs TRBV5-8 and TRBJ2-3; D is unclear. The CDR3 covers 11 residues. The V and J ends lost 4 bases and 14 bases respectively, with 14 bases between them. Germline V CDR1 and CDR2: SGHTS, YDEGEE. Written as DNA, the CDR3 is TGTGCCAGCAGCCCCACGGAAGCCCGGTATTTT. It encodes CASSPTEARYF.

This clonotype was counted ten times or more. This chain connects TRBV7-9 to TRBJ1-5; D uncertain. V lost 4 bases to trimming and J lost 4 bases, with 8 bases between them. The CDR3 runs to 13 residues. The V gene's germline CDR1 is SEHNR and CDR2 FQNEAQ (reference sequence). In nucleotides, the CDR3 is TGTGCCAGCAGCTCGGAGCTAAATCAGCCCCAGCATTTT. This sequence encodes CASSSELNQPQHF.

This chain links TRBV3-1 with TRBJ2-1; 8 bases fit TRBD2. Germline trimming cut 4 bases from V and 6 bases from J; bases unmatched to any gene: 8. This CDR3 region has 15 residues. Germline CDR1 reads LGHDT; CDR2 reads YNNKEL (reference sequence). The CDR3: CASSLLNGTSNEQFF. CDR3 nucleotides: TGTGCCAGCAGCCTACTGAACGGGACTAGCAATGAGCAGTTCTTC.

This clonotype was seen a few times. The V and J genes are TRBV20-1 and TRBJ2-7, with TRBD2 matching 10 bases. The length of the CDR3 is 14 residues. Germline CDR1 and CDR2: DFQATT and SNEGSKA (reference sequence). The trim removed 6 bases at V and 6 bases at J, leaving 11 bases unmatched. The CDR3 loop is CSAQHLAGGLEQYF. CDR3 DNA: TGCAGTGCCCAACATTTAGCGGGAGGTCTCGAGCAGTACTTC.

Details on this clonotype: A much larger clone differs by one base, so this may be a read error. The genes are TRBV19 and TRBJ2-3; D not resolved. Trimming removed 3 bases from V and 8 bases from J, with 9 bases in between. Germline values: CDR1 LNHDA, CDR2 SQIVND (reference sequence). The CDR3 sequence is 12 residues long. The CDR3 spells CASSIDPITQYF. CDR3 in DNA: TGTGCCAGTAGTATTGACCCAATTACGCAGTATTTT. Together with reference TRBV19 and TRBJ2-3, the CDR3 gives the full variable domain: DGGITQSPKYLFRKEGQNVTLSCEQNLNHDAMYWYRQDPGQGLRLIYYSQIVNDFQKGDIAEGYSVSREKKESFPLTVTSAQKNPTAFYLCASSIDPITQYFGPGTRLTVL.